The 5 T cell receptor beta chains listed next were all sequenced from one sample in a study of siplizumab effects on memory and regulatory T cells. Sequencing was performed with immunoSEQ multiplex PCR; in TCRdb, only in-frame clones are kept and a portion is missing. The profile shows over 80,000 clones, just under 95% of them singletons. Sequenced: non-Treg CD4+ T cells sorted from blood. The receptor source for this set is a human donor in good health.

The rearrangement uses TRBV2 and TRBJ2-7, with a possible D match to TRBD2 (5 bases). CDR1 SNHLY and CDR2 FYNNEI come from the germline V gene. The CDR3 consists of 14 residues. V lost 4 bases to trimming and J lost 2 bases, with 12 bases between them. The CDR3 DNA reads TGTGCCAGCAGTGCCGATAGCGTCGCCTACGAGCAGTACTTC. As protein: CASSADSVAYEQYF.

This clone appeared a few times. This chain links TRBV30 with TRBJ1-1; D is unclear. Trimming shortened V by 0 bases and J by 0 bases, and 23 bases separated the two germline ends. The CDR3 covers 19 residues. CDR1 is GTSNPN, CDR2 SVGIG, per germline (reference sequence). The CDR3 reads CAWSVLYGPVGFMNTEAFF. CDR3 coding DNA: TGTGCCTGGAGTGTACTATACGGACCGGTAGGGTTCATGAACACTGAAGCTTTCTTT.

The CDR3 DNA reads TGTGCCAGCAGCCCAGGAGGGGGGTACTATGGCTACACCTTC. It specifies CASSPGGGYYGYTF. This chain uses TRBV11-2 with TRBJ1-2; perhaps TRBD1 as D (6 bases). Germline CDR1 reads SGHAT; CDR2 reads FQNNGV. The CDR3 has 14 amino acids. V was pared by 5 bases and J by 3 bases, with 13 bases between.

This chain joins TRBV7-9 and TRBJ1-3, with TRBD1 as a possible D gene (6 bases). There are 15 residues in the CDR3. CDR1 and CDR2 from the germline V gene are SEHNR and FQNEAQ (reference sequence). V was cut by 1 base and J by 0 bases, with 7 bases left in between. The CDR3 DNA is TGTGCCAGCAGCTTAGACAGGGTCTCTGGAAACACCATATATTTT. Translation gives CASSLDRVSGNTIYF.

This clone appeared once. CDR3 coding DNA: TGTGCCAGCACCAAAGAGGACAGGGGTTTAACCTACGAGCAGTACTTC. It is translated as CASTKEDRGLTYEQYF. The chain employs TRBV7-9 and TRBJ2-7; 9 bases line up with TRBD1. Per the germline V gene, CDR1 is SEHNR and CDR2 is FQNEAQ (reference sequence). With V trimmed by 7 bases and J by 2 bases, 12 bases remained unmatched. The CDR3 has 16 amino acids.